A single sample is the source of the 21 T cell receptor beta chains below, sequenced in a study of T cell responses to AZD1222 COVID-19 vaccine. Sequenced by immunoSEQ multiplex PCR; TCRdb stores in-frame clones only, minus some. The sample contains 180,000 or so clones, approximately 94% of which appear only once. This sample comprised peripheral blood, obtained on day 0 of AZD1222 vaccination. Receptors originate from an adult in good health.

V and J are TRBV2 and TRBJ1-2, with TRBD1 as a possible D gene (5 bases). CDR1 and CDR2 from the germline V gene are SNHLY and FYNNEI. Trimming stripped 6 bases from V and 6 bases from J, with 11 bases between. This CDR3 is 12 amino acids long. CDR3 DNA: TGTGCCAGCAGCCCCGGGGCCGATGGCTACACCTTC. Translation: CASSPGADGYTF.

The chain has TRBV14 and TRBJ2-1, with unresolved D. The germline V and J ends were trimmed by 4 bases and 4 bases, with 11 bases remaining between them. The CDR3 loop spans 14 amino acids. Germline CDR1 and CDR2: SGHDN and FVKESK. The CDR3 spells CASSRWSIYNEQFF. The CDR3, as DNA: TGTGCCAGCAGCCGGTGGAGTATATACAATGAGCAGTTCTTC.

This chain's CDR3 is CASSLDNEKLFF. The CDR3 DNA reads as TGTGCCAGCAGCTTGGATAATGAAAAACTGTTTTTT. J is TRBJ1-4 and V is TRBV5-4; D gene unclear. V dropped 0 bases and J dropped 4 bases, with 1 base sitting between them. Germline V gene lookup returns CDR1 SGHNT and CDR2 YYREEE (reference sequence). The length of the CDR3 is 12 residues. Combining the CDR3 with reference TRBV5-4 and TRBJ1-4 gives the whole variable domain ETGVTQSPTHLIKTRGQQVTLRCSSQSGHNTVSWYQQALGQGPQFIFQYYREEENGRGNFPPRFSGLQFPNYSSELNVNALELDDSALYLCASSLDNEKLFFGSGTQLSVL.

The chain has TRBV27 and TRBJ2-7; D gene uncertain. Trimming cost V 3 bases and J 3 bases, with 12 bases left between them. This CDR3 region has 14 residues. Looked up from germline, CDR1 is MNHEY and CDR2 is SMNVEV (reference sequence). The CDR3 region is CASSLFGVGYEQYF. The CDR3 region has the DNA TGTGCCAGCAGTTTGTTTGGGGTTGGCTACGAGCAGTACTTC.

This chain links TRBV11-2 with TRBJ2-1, with 10 nucleotides matching TRBD2. This CDR3 region has 15 residues. Germline trimming cut 5 bases from V and 6 bases from J; bases unmatched to any gene: 7. Germline loops: CDR1 SGHAT, CDR2 FQNNGV. CDR3 sequence (DNA): TGTGCCAGCAGCCAGTGGCTAGCGGGAGTCAATGAGCAGTTCTTC. Its protein is CASSQWLAGVNEQFF.

The chain employs TRBV28 and TRBJ1-3; D perhaps matches TRBD1 (6 bases). Deletions cut 7 bases from V and 0 bases from J, with 13 bases between. The CDR3 covers 15 residues. Germline-derived CDR1 and CDR2 are MDHEN and SYDVKM. The CDR3: CASNPGQISGNTIYF. The CDR3 nucleotides read TGTGCCAGCAACCCGGGACAAATCTCTGGAAACACCATATATTTT.

This rearrangement joins TRBV4-1 to TRBJ1-4, with a possible D match to TRBD1 (5 bases). V was shortened by 5 bases and J by 2 bases, with 18 bases between the two germline ends. CDR3 length: 17 amino acids. The V gene's germline CDR1 is MGHRA and CDR2 YSYEKL. The CDR3 spells CASSTRRLRATNEKLFF. CDR3 DNA sequence: TGCGCCAGCAGCACCCGACGCCTCAGGGCTACTAATGAAAAACTGTTTTTT.

This chain joins TRBV28 and TRBJ1-6; TRBD1 agrees at 9 bases. From germline, CDR1 is MDHEN and CDR2 SYDVKM. V trimming: 4 bases; J trimming: 10 bases; junction bases outside the gene matches: 11. The CDR3 length is 16 residues. The DNA of the CDR3 is TGTGCCAGCAGTTCGGACAGGGGAAAAGTTGACTCACCCCTCCACTTT. It translates to CASSSDRGKVDSPLHF.

J is TRBJ1-5 and V is TRBV2; weak D call: TRBD1 (6 bases). V lost 0 bases to trimming and J lost 2 bases, with 11 bases between them. Germline V gene data show CDR1 as SNHLY and CDR2 as FYNNEI. The CDR3 is 16 amino acids. This CDR3 reads CASSEALRGRNQPQHF. CDR3 in DNA: TGTGCCAGCAGTGAAGCGCTTCGGGGGCGCAATCAGCCCCAGCATTTT.

The chain recombines TRBV15 with TRBJ1-5, with D unresolved. Trimming took off 0 bases at V and 4 bases at J, with 10 bases between the two ends. The length of the CDR3 is 15 residues. CDR1 and CDR2 (germline): LNHNV, YYDKDF (reference sequence). The CDR3 DNA reads TGTGCCACCAGCAGAGATAGCTCGAGAAATCAGCCCCAGCATTTT. As protein: CATSRDSSRNQPQHF.

The chain is built from TRBV5-1 and TRBJ1-1; 8 nucleotides line up with TRBD1. The V gene's germline CDR1 is SGHRS and CDR2 YFSETQ. This CDR3 spans 16 amino acids. Trimming removed 4 bases from V and 0 bases from J; junction bases left unmatched: 8. This CDR3 is CASSLGQGNMNTEAFF. In nucleotides, the CDR3 is TGCGCCAGCAGCCTAGGACAGGGAAATATGAACACTGAAGCTTTCTTT.

The chain employs TRBV3-1 (or the pseudogene TRBV3-2) and TRBJ1-5; TRBD1 matches 11 bases. Germline V CDR1 and CDR2: LGHDT, YNNKEL (reference sequence). Trimming took 6 bases from V and 9 from J; bases not matched to a gene: 10. The CDR3 consists of 15 residues. In nucleotides, the CDR3 is TGTGCCAGCAGTCCTACCGGACAGGGGGCAGGGCCCCAGCATTTT. Protein product: CASSPTGQGAGPQHF.

The V gene is TRBV15, the J gene TRBJ1-1; no reliable D call. V was cut by 1 base and J by 5 bases, with 14 bases left in between. This CDR3 has 15 amino acids. CDR1 is LNHNV, CDR2 YYDKDF, per germline (reference sequence). CDR3 nucleotides: TGTGCCACCAGCAGAGGATCTCAGGTCAAGACTGAAGCTTTCTTT. It encodes CATSRGSQVKTEAFF.

The chain recombines TRBV11-2 with TRBJ1-1; TRBD1 agrees at 7 bases. The CDR3 totals 15 residues. The V gene end was trimmed by 1 base and the J gene end by 1 base; junction bases not matched to a gene: 3. The germline CDR1 and CDR2 sequences are SGHAT and FQNNGV. CDR3 DNA: TGTGCCAGCAGCTTAGGAGGGGGCCCGAACACTGAAGCTTTCTTT. Its translation is CASSLGGGPNTEAFF.

The chain carries TRBV5-1 and TRBJ1-1; D is undetermined. V was trimmed by 0 bases and J by 0 bases, leaving 9 bases between them. There are 15 residues in the CDR3. Germline V gene lookup returns CDR1 SGHRS and CDR2 YFSETQ. The CDR3 DNA reads TGCGCCAGCAGCTTGGATGGGCCATTGAACACTGAAGCTTTCTTT. Its protein product is CASSLDGPLNTEAFF.

The chain has TRBV11-2 and TRBJ2-1; 9 bases agree with TRBD2. Looked up from germline, CDR1 is SGHAT and CDR2 is FQNNGV. V was pared by 5 bases and J by 4 bases, with 12 bases of the junction left unmatched. The CDR3 totals 17 residues. CDR3 DNA: TGTGCCAGCAGCCTGACCCCTTGGACTAGCGAGTACAATGAGCAGTTCTTC. Protein product: CASSLTPWTSEYNEQFF.

The chain combines TRBV28 with TRBJ1-1; 8 nucleotides agree with TRBD1. In germline, CDR1 is MDHEN, CDR2 SYDVKM. The CDR3 is 16 amino acids. The V segment lost 4 bases and the J segment 2 bases; nucleotides outside the gene matches: 9. The CDR3 spells CASSSRPGQENTEAFF. For the CDR3, the DNA is TGTGCCAGCAGTTCTCGCCCGGGACAGGAAAACACTGAAGCTTTCTTT.

This chain joins TRBV10-1 and TRBJ2-1; 14 positions agree with TRBD2. CDR1 and CDR2 (germline): WNHNN, SYGVQD (reference sequence). The CDR3 length is 14 residues. This CDR3 is CVTPGLAGVNEQFF. CDR3 sequence (DNA): TGCGTTACCCCGGGACTAGCGGGAGTCAATGAGCAGTTCTTC.

The chain combines TRBV7-8 with TRBJ2-7; TRBD2 might be the D (6 bases). Germline V CDR1 and CDR2: SGHVS, FQNEAQ. This CDR3 is 16 amino acids long. With 7 bases removed from V and 1 base from J, the gap between germline ends came to 20 bases. Here the CDR3 reads CASTPGAEPGSYEQYF. For the CDR3, the DNA is TGTGCCAGCACCCCGGGAGCTGAACCTGGATCCTACGAGCAGTACTTC.

The V call is TRBV28, the J call TRBJ1-2; D is uncertain. Trimming left V 5 bases short and J 2 bases short, with 12 bases between. CDR1 is MDHEN and CDR2 is SYDVKM in the germline V gene. There are 14 residues in the CDR3. In DNA form, the CDR3 reads TGTGCCAGCAGTCAATTCGATACAAACTATGGCTACACCTTC. Translated, it gives CASSQFDTNYGYTF.

The rearrangement links TRBV2 to TRBJ1-2, with 7 positions matching TRBD1. V shed 3 bases, J shed 4 bases, and the junction held 8 bases outside the gene matches. This CDR3 is 15 amino acids long. Germline CDR1 and CDR2: SNHLY and FYNNEI. This chain's CDR3 is CASSDLRRGAYGYTF. CDR3 DNA sequence: TGTGCCAGCAGTGACCTGCGCAGGGGGGCCTATGGCTACACCTTC. The whole variable domain, filled in from reference TRBV2 and TRBJ1-2, reads EPEVTQTPSHQVTQMGQEVILRCVPISNHLYFYWYRQILGQKVEFLVSFYNNEISEKSEIFDDQFSVERPDGSNFTLKIRSTKLEDSAMYFCASSDLRRGAYGYTFGSGTRLTVV.